These T cell receptor beta chains were read from a single sample in a study of HIV-infected patients and healthy controls. TCRdb independently ran MiXCR on the 5' RACE reads; one entry per CDR3 protein. The sample shows roughly 6,600 distinct CDR3 sequences, over 9.5% of them seen only once. The material was blood, obtained during antiretroviral therapy. These receptors all come from an adult with HIV infection. Each CDR3 is given with its conserved first and last residue. D genes are given only for firm matches. Clone size appears in some rows only: once, few, many, or a class for an expanded clone.

>12|TRBV29-1|TRBJ2-7|.|many
TGCAGCGTTAGAAAGGGAGCCTACGAGCAGTACTTC
CSVRKGAYEQYF
>18|TRBV4-2|TRBJ2-4|.|medium-sized
TGTGCCAGCAGCCGAACCCCCATGGGGGGGGCCGCCAAAAACATTCAGTACTTC
CASSRTPMGGAAKNIQYF
>14|TRBV28|TRBJ1-2|TRBD1|many
TGTGCCAGCACCCAAGGCGGACAGGGGTATGGCTACACCTTC
CASTQGGQGYGYTF
>16|TRBV29-1|TRBJ1-4|TRBD1|medium-sized
TGCAGCGTTCAGACGGGACAGGGGGCTCTTAATGAAAAACTGTTTTTT
CSVQTGQGALNEKLFF
>19|TRBV5-1|TRBJ2-3|TRBD2|.
TGCGCCAGCAGCTTGGGATCATTCACTAGCGGGGGGGCCCCCGATACGCAGTATTTT
CASSLGSFTSGGAPDTQYF
>13|TRBV5-1|TRBJ1-2|.|many
TGCGCCAGCAGCTTTCGCAGTTCCTATGGCTACACCTTC
CASSFRSSYGYTF
>13|TRBV7-9|TRBJ1-5|.|medium-sized
TGTGCCAGCAGCCGGGGTTTGATGGAGCCCCAGCATTTT
CASSRGLMEPQHF
>13|TRBV7-2|TRBJ2-5|.|many
TGTGCCAGCAGCTACCGGGACATAGAGACCCAGTACTTC
CASSYRDIETQYF
>11|TRBV11-2|TRBJ2-7|.|many
TGTGCCAGCAGCGCCATCTACGAGCAGTACTTC
CASSAIYEQYF
>13|TRBV15|TRBJ1-1|.|few
TGTGCCACCAGCGGACCGGGTAGGACTGAAGCTTTCTTT
CATSGPGRTEAFF
>16|TRBV18|TRBJ1-4|.|many
TGTGCCAGCTCACCGAGACCCTTTGGGACTAATGAAAAACTGTTTTTT
CASSPRPFGTNEKLFF